This entry lists 20 T cell receptor beta chains sequenced from one sample in a study of T cells in women clearing cervical HPV infection. TCRdb keeps only in-frame clones here, not all; method: immunoSEQ multiplex PCR. The sample's table shows more than 25,000 clones. The sequenced sample was blood buffy coat. The receptors stem from a woman between 18 and 70 years old with a cervical HPV16 infection that either progressed to CIN3+ or cleared (not recorded which).

Comment on this clone: The read ends 3 residues before the CDR3 terminus; that terminus is restored from the germline J gene. V usage is TRBV12-3 or TRBV12-4 and J usage is TRBJ2-5, with D tentatively TRBD1 or TRBD2 (7 bases each). The CDR3 consists of 16 residues. V was shortened by 6 bases and J by 0 bases, with 17 bases between the two germline ends. The CDR3 region is CASREGAGANQETQYF. CDR3 bases read: TGTGCCAGCAGGGAGGGGGCGGGAGCTAACCAAGAGACC.

About this clone: An end of the junction differs from the germline gene, which may be a read error. The CDR3 end falls 3 residues outside the read, so it is completed with the germline J gene. Other DNA variants within this sample encode the same CDR3. The chain combines TRBV7-6 with TRBJ1-3; D is ambiguous. This CDR3 is 14 amino acids long. CDR1 is SGHVS and CDR2 is FNYEAQ in the germline V gene. The CDR3: CASSLGASGNTIYF. The CDR3 DNA, read in part, is TGTGCCAGCAGCTTAGGAGCGTCTGGAAACACA.

Remarks on this clone: The read ends 3 residues early relative to the CDR3; the germline J gene fills the gap. J is TRBJ1-2 and V is TRBV30; D remains unclear. Germline CDR1 is GTSNPN and CDR2 is SVGIG (reference sequence). The CDR3 is 15 residues long. The CDR3 bases that were read are TGTGCCTGGAGTACACTAGCGGGAGTCCAAGAGACC. Translation: CAWSTLAGVQET. The whole CDR3 protein reads CAWSTLAGVQETYTF.

To note about this clone: The DNA ends 3 residues before the CDR3 does, and the rest of the CDR3 is filled in from the germline J gene. The rearrangement links TRBV6-1 to TRBJ2-3, with 11 bases aligning to TRBD2. There are 18 residues in the CDR3. V was clipped by 2 bases and J by 6 bases; unmatched bases: 13. In germline, CDR1 is MNHNS, CDR2 SASEGT. The CDR3 DNA, read in part, is TGTGCCAGCAGTGAAAGGCGATTAGCGGGAGGGCCCAAGGATACG. Its protein product is CASSERRLAGGPKDT. The entire CDR3 is CASSERRLAGGPKDTQYF.

About this clone: Read sequence stops 3 residues before the CDR3 end, and the germline J gene provides the missing end. The gene calls are TRBV2 and TRBJ2-3; D perhaps matches TRBD2 (6 bases). Germline V gene sequence: CDR1 SNHLY, CDR2 FYNNEI. The CDR3 length is 16 residues. Trimming took 5 bases from V and 3 from J, leaving 18 bases between them. The CDR3 here is CASSSDRGAATDTQYF. The DNA read from the CDR3 is TGTGCCAGCAGTTCCGACCGCGGGGCAGCAACAGATACG.

Points on this clone: The read ends 3 residues early relative to the CDR3; the germline J gene fills the gap. The chain has TRBV5-1 and TRBJ2-6; D perhaps matches TRBD1 (6 bases). Looked up from germline, CDR1 is SGHRS and CDR2 is YFSETQ. Trimming removed 6 bases at V and 2 bases at J, with 24 bases between. The CDR3 runs 19 residues. Here the CDR3 reads CASTRGEYRSGAGANVLTF. Partial CDR3 DNA: TGCGCCAGCACCCGAGGGGAATACCGATCAGGGGCTGGGGCCAACGTC.

Points on this clone: Coverage ceases 3 residues before the CDR3 finishes, and the germline J gene fills in the end. This sequence joins TRBV18 and TRBJ2-4; TRBD1 matches at 7 bases. CDR3 length: 13 residues. Germline lookup yields CDR1 KGHSH and CDR2 LQKENI. CDR3 bases read: TGTGCCAGCTCTCCCAAACAGGGGTATGGT. Translating gives CASSPKQGYG. In full, the CDR3 reads CASSPKQGYGQYF.

Comments on this clone: The read falls 3 residues short of the CDR3 end, and the missing part is taken from the germline J gene. The chain couples TRBV19 to TRBJ1-2; no reliable D call. Germline V CDR1 and CDR2: LNHDA, SQIVND (reference sequence). V lost 3 bases to trimming and J lost 0 bases, with 8 bases between them. CDR3 size: 14 residues. CDR3 region: CASSIQDTNYGYTF. CDR3 DNA (partial): TGTGCCAGTAGTATCCAGGATACTAACTATGGC.

Remarks on this clone: Coverage ceases 3 residues before the CDR3 finishes, and the germline J gene fills in the end. This chain connects TRBV2 to TRBJ1-4, with 7 nucleotides matching TRBD1. The CDR3 loop spans 15 amino acids. The germline gives CDR1 SNHLY, CDR2 FYNNEI. CDR3 sequence reads: CASSQQGTGANVLFF. CDR3 DNA (partial): TGTGCCAGCAGCCAACAGGGGACTGGGGCCAACGTA.

Regarding this clone: The read terminates 3 residues before the CDR3 end, so the remaining end is supplied by the germline J gene. This specimen includes other DNA sequences encoding the same CDR3. V usage is TRBV6-2 or TRBV6-3 and J usage is TRBJ2-5; D possibly corresponds to TRBD2 (5 bases). V lost 5 bases and J lost 5, with 15 bases in between. Per germline, CDR1 MNHEY and CDR2 SVGEGT. CDR3 length: 14 amino acids. Incomplete CDR3 DNA: TGTGCCAGCAGTACTACTGGACTGGCGGAGACC. It encodes CASSTTGLAET. The whole CDR3 protein reads CASSTTGLAETQYF.

About this clone itself: Read sequence stops 3 residues before the CDR3 end, and the germline J gene provides the missing end. The chain combines TRBV20-1 with TRBJ2-1; 8 positions agree with TRBD1. With V trimmed by 3 bases and J by 5 bases, 9 bases remained unmatched. Looked up from germline, CDR1 is DFQATT and CDR2 is SNEGSKA (reference sequence). The CDR3 length is 15 residues. The CDR3: CSASPRRGLNNEQFF. CDR3 bases read: TGCAGTGCTAGCCCACGCAGGGGGCTCAACAATGAG.

Details on this clone: The read halts 3 residues ahead of the CDR3 end, with the missing end drawn from the germline J gene. This chain joins TRBV19 and TRBJ2-3, with TRBD2 matching 11 bases. V lost 1 base to trimming and J lost 5 bases; unmatched junction nucleotides: 11. Germline V gene data show CDR1 as LNHDA and CDR2 as SQIVND (reference sequence). The CDR3 extends over 18 amino acids. The sequenced part of the CDR3 DNA is TGTGCCAGTAGTATAGCCCGCCTAGCGGGAGGAAGGGGAGATACG. Protein product: CASSIARLAGGRGDT. The complete CDR3 sequence is CASSIARLAGGRGDTQYF.

About this clone: Read data end 3 residues before the CDR3 end; the end is taken from the germline J gene. V usage is TRBV12-3 or TRBV12-4 and J usage is TRBJ2-7; TRBD2 matches at 9 bases. V lost 1 base, J lost 4 bases, and 5 bases stayed unmatched. The length of the CDR3 is 15 residues. CDR3 bases read: TGTGCCAGCAGTTTAGTGGGTAGCGGGAGTTACGAG. Translating it yields CASSLVGSGSYE. In full, the CDR3 is CASSLVGSGSYEQYF.

A note on this clone: The CDR3 extends 3 residues past the end of the read, so its final part is completed from the germline J gene. The chain links TRBV5-1 to TRBJ2-1, with D perhaps being TRBD1 or TRBD2 (7 bases each). Germline CDR1 and CDR2: SGHRS and YFSETQ. The CDR3 is 17 amino acids. V dropped 4 bases and J dropped 9 bases, with 26 bases sitting between them. The CDR3 sequence is CASSPGQRGGRSGEQFF. The part of the CDR3 DNA that was read is TGCGCCAGCAGCCCGGGACAGCGTGGCGGGAGATCGGGTGAG.

Note on this clone: Coverage ceases 3 residues before the CDR3 finishes, and the germline J gene fills in the end. The chain recombines TRBV28 with TRBJ2-4; TRBD2 aligns across 8 bases. Germline values: CDR1 MDHEN, CDR2 SYDVKM. The CDR3 loop spans 16 amino acids. The ends lost 3 bases at V and 1 base at J; junction bases unmatched: 5. CDR3 bases read: TGTGCCAGCAGTTTTGGGGGCGGGGGGGCCAAAAACATT. This codes for CASSFGGGGAKNI. The complete CDR3 reads CASSFGGGGAKNIQYF.

A remark on this clone: Read sequence stops 3 residues before the CDR3 end, and the germline J gene provides the missing end. V gene TRBV18 combines with J gene TRBJ1-2; D possibly corresponds to TRBD1 (5 bases). This CDR3 has 14 amino acids. The V gene's germline CDR1 is KGHSH and CDR2 LQKENI. CDR3 protein: CASSPLAGFYDYTF. CDR3 DNA (partial): TGTGCCAGCTCACCACTAGCAGGGTTCTACGAC.

About this clone: The read terminates 3 residues before the CDR3 end, so the remaining end is supplied by the germline J gene. The chain combines TRBV14 with TRBJ2-1; the match to TRBD2 covers 7 bases. Germline V CDR1 and CDR2: SGHDN, FVKESK. There are 16 residues in the CDR3. With V trimmed by 4 bases and J by 7 bases, 13 bases remained unmatched. CDR3 sequence reads: CASSPLGGRAGNEQFF. The sequenced CDR3 bases are TGTGCCAGCAGCCCTTTGGGGGGGAGGGCTGGGAATGAG.

Note on this clone: Read sequence stops 3 residues before the CDR3 end, and the germline J gene provides the missing end. The chain uses TRBV19 and TRBJ2-2, with D unclear. Trimming took off 9 bases at V and 5 bases at J, with 16 bases between the two ends. The germline CDR1 and CDR2 sequences are LNHDA and SQIVND (reference sequence). This CDR3 spans 14 amino acids. The sequenced CDR3 bases are TGTGCCAGCGTATCGAGGCAATCTACCGGGGAG. It is translated as CASVSRQSTGE. The CDR3 as a whole reads CASVSRQSTGELFF.

Concerning this clone itself: The sequence runs out 3 residues before the end of the CDR3; the remainder is reconstructed from the germline J gene. The chain joins TRBV7-9 to TRBJ2-2; D ambiguous. CDR3 length equals 14 residues. The germline V gene encodes CDR1 SEHNR and CDR2 FQNEAQ (reference sequence). The covered CDR3 bases are TGTGCCAGCAGCTTAGTGATGGCGGTTACACCG. Translation gives CASSLVMAVTP. From start to end, the CDR3 is CASSLVMAVTPLFF.

For this clone: The read is 3 residues too short to cover the CDR3 end, so that end is filled in from the germline J gene. The chain combines TRBV13 with TRBJ2-5, with TRBD1 as a possible D gene (5 bases). CDR3 length: 13 amino acids. Trimming shortened V by 7 bases and J by 6 bases, and 15 bases separated the two germline ends. From germline, CDR1 is PRHDT and CDR2 FYEKMQ (reference sequence). This chain's CDR3 is CASTTGVLQTQYF. CDR3 bases read: TGTGCCAGCACAACAGGAGTCCTACAGACC.